This TCR beta chain was found in a study of CD8 T cells in ankylosing spondylitis. TCRdb independently ran MiXCR on the 5' RACE reads; one entry per CDR3 protein. The table lists around 6,700 distinct CDR3 sequences, around 2.8% of them singletons. The CDR3 sequence is 14 residues long. CDR1 is SGDLS and CDR2 is YYNGEE in the germline V gene. V was trimmed by 3 bases and J by 0 bases, leaving 7 bases between them. Many counts were recorded for this clonotype. This rearrangement joins TRBV9 to TRBJ1-5; weak D call: TRBD1 (6 bases). The clonotype originates from a female donor with ankylosing spondylitis or in good health (not recorded which). The material sequenced was blood, either unsorted or a sorted T cell fraction (not recorded which). This CDR3 reads CASSAQGSNQPQHF. The CDR3 DNA follows: TGTGCCAGCAGCGCACAGGGTAGCAATCAGCCCCAGCATTTT.